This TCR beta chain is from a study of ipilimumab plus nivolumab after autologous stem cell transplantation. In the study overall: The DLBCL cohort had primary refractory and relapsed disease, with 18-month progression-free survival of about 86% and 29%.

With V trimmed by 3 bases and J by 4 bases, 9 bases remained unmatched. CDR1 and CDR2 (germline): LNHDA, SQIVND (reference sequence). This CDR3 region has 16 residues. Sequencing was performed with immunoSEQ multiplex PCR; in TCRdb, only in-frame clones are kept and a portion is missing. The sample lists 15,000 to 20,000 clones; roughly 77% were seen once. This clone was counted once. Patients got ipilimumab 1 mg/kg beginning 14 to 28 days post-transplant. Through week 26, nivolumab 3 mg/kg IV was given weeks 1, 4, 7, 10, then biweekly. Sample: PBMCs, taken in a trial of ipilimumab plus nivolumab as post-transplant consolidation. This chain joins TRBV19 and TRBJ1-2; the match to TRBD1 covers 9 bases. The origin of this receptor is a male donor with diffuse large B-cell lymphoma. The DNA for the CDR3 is TGTGCCAGTAGTATCGCGACAGGGGGTTCTAGCTATGGCTACACCTTC. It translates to CASSIATGGSSYGYTF. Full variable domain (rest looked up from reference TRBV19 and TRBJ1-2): DGGITQSPKYLFRKEGQNVTLSCEQNLNHDAMYWYRQDPGQGLRLIYYSQIVNDFQKGDIAEGYSVSREKKESFPLTVTSAQKNPTAFYLCASSIATGGSSYGYTFGSGTRLTVV.